The next 23 T cell receptor beta chains were all read from a single sample in a study of spatial heterogeneity in lung cancer (dated by TCRdb to the late 2010s). Broader findings and caveats from the paper: A correlation was observed between the number of expanded intratumoral alpha and beta TCRs and the tumor nonsynonymous mutation count.

These receptors lack a known antigen. The meaning of the sample's time point label: sample taken at primary tumor resection. Library preparation used 5' RACE. The run used a NextSeq 500. The public sequencing data were trimmed at Q25 with fastp and processed into clonotypes with MiXCR by TCRdb, which kept only in-frame beta chains. One record per CDR3 amino acid sequence lists the most common genes and DNA. Here the sample has 10,000 to 15,000 distinct CDR3 sequences; under 6.5% occur a single time. Around 35% of the sample is in the top ten clones. The material sequenced was lung tumor tissue, taken at surgery. Source of these receptors: a male donor with early-stage non-small cell lung cancer.

This clonotype was counted many times. This rearrangement joins TRBV2 to TRBJ2-1, with TRBD2 matching over 8 bases. Germline V gives CDR1 SNHLY, CDR2 FYNNEI. The V segment lost 7 bases and the J segment 9 bases; nucleotides outside the gene matches: 14. The CDR3 has 15 residues. This CDR3 is CASTPPRGGEGEQFF. CDR3 nucleotides: TGTGCCAGCACTCCCCCCCGGGGGGGTGAAGGTGAGCAGTTCTTC.

This clonotype was observed at least ten times. The chain recombines TRBV2 with TRBJ2-5; the D is unclear. Germline V gene lookup returns CDR1 SNHLY and CDR2 FYNNEI. Trimming cost V 7 bases and J 5 bases, with 11 bases left between them. The CDR3 is 12 residues long. The CDR3 loop reads CASMVFGETQYF. Here the CDR3 DNA reads TGTGCCAGCATGGTGTTCGGGGAGACCCAGTACTTC.

This clonotype was picked up many times. J is TRBJ2-3 and V is TRBV20-1, with 10 bases identical to TRBD2. The CDR3 extends over 15 amino acids. The germline gives CDR1 DFQATT, CDR2 SNEGSKA (reference sequence). V was clipped by 4 bases and J by 1 base; unmatched bases: 5. This chain's CDR3 is CSATLGTSGTDTQYF. Here the CDR3 DNA reads TGCAGTGCTACCCTCGGGACTAGCGGCACAGATACGCAGTATTTT.

This clonotype has at least ten counts. V is TRBV20-1 and J is TRBJ1-4, with D unclear. Germline values: CDR1 DFQATT, CDR2 SNEGSKA (reference sequence). Trimming removed 1 base from V and 7 bases from J, with 10 bases in between. This CDR3 comprises 13 residues. Here the CDR3 DNA reads TGCAGTGCTAGAGGGCAGGAACTTGAAAAACTGTTTTTT. This gives the protein CSARGQELEKLFF.

This clonotype was detected ten times or more. This chain links TRBV7-3 with TRBJ1-2; D gene uncertain. Germline V lookup: CDR1 SGHTA, CDR2 FQGTGA. V dropped 4 bases and J dropped 6 bases, with 12 bases sitting between them. This CDR3 comprises 13 residues. This CDR3 is CASSSYAGDGYTF. CDR3 nucleotide sequence: TGTGCCAGCAGCTCCTATGCGGGCGATGGCTACACCTTC.

This clonotype has a handful of counts. The chain carries TRBV7-9 and TRBJ1-1; TRBD1 matches at 7 bases. J gave up 4 bases and V 5 bases, and 7 bases lay outside the gene matches. The CDR3 runs to 14 residues. Germline V gene data show CDR1 as SEHNR and CDR2 as FQNEAQ (reference sequence). CDR3 residues: CASSREAGGTEAFF. CDR3 DNA sequence: TGTGCCAGCAGCCGCGAGGCAGGGGGCACTGAAGCTTTCTTT.

This clonotype was detected many times. V is TRBV4-2 and J is TRBJ2-3; D possibly corresponds to TRBD2 (6 bases). Trimming pared 0 bases from V and 6 bases from J, leaving 19 bases between. The length of the CDR3 is 17 residues. Per germline, CDR1 LGHNA and CDR2 YNFKEQ. The CDR3 region is CASSQEHGGAFGDTQYF. The CDR3 nucleotides read TGTGCCAGCAGCCAAGAACACGGCGGGGCCTTCGGGGATACGCAGTATTTT.

This clonotype was found many times. The V call is TRBV4-1, the J call TRBJ2-2; D may correspond to TRBD1 or TRBD2 (6 bases each). With 1 base removed from V and 4 bases from J, the gap between germline ends came to 10 bases. Germline V CDR1 and CDR2: MGHRA, YSYEKL. The CDR3 sequence is 15 residues long. The CDR3 bases are TGCGCCAGCAGCCAAGTCGGGGGCGGCACCGGGGAGCTGTTTTTT. Amino acid sequence: CASSQVGGGTGELFF.

This clonotype has only a few counts. The chain couples TRBV6-2 or TRBV6-3 to TRBJ2-7; D not resolved. V was pared by 5 bases and J by 7 bases, with 18 bases between. The germline V gene has CDR1 MNHEY and CDR2 SVGEGT. CDR3 length equals 14 residues. CDR3 sequence reads: CASSPLGPLREQYF. The CDR3 nucleotides are TGTGCCAGCAGTCCGCTTGGCCCGCTGAGGGAGCAGTACTTC.

In this sample, this clonotype turned up many times. V and J are TRBV20-1 and TRBJ1-4; tentatively, D is TRBD1 (6 bases). The CDR3 sequence is 14 residues long. V was cut by 5 bases and J by 8 bases, with 18 bases left in between. The germline CDR1 and CDR2 sequences are DFQATT and SNEGSKA (reference sequence). In DNA form, the CDR3 reads TGCAGTGCTGGCCGGAGGGTTGGGGGCGAAAAACTGTTTTTT. It is translated as CSAGRRVGGEKLFF.

This clonotype was seen more than once but under ten times. The chain has TRBV5-1 and TRBJ1-1, with D uncertain. There are 15 residues in the CDR3. Germline CDR1 reads SGHRS; CDR2 reads YFSETQ. V gave up 3 bases and J gave up 0 bases, with 12 bases separating them. The CDR3 DNA sequence: TGCGCCAGCAGCTCAGGAGAAAACCTGAACACTGAAGCTTTCTTT. Amino acid sequence: CASSSGENLNTEAFF. Filled out from reference TRBV5-1 and TRBJ1-1, the complete variable domain reads KAGVTQTPRYLIKTRGQQVTLSCSPISGHRSVSWYQQTPGQGLQFLFEYFSETQRNKGNFPGRFSGRQFSNSRSEMNVSTLELGDSALYLCASSSGENLNTEAFFGQGTRLTVV.

Ten or more counts support this clonotype. The rearrangement joins TRBV20-1 to TRBJ1-1, with unresolved D. Germline V gives CDR1 DFQATT, CDR2 SNEGSKA (reference sequence). The V gene lost 1 base and the J gene lost 0 bases, with 9 bases spanning the gap. The CDR3 has 14 amino acids. Written as DNA, the CDR3 is TGCAGTGCTAGAGCCTTGGGATTGAACACTGAAGCTTTCTTT. It codes for CSARALGLNTEAFF.

This clonotype occurred many times. The chain has TRBV5-1 and TRBJ2-3, with TRBD2 identical over 15 bases. In germline, CDR1 is SGHRS, CDR2 YFSETQ. This CDR3 is built from 15 residues. V was pared by 4 bases and J by 5 bases, with 2 bases of the junction left unmatched. This CDR3 reads CASSEGLAGGDTQYF. The DNA of the CDR3 is TGCGCCAGCAGCGAGGGACTAGCGGGAGGAGATACGCAGTATTTT. Full variable domain (rest looked up from reference TRBV5-1 and TRBJ2-3): KAGVTQTPRYLIKTRGQQVTLSCSPISGHRSVSWYQQTPGQGLQFLFEYFSETQRNKGNFPGRFSGRQFSNSRSEMNVSTLELGDSALYLCASSEGLAGGDTQYFGPGTRLTVL.

This clonotype was picked up many times. The rearrangement joins TRBV13 to TRBJ2-1; 16 bases are a match to TRBD2. The CDR3 is 17 residues long. Germline loops: CDR1 PRHDT, CDR2 FYEKMQ (reference sequence). V trimming: 5 bases; J trimming: 9 bases; junction bases outside the gene matches: 10. CDR3 region: CASSIPGTSGGAFEQFF. As DNA, the CDR3 is TGTGCCAGCAGCATACCCGGGACTAGCGGGGGGGCATTTGAGCAGTTCTTC. The variable domain in full, completed from reference TRBV13 and TRBJ2-1, reads AAGVIQSPRHLIKEKRETATLKCYPIPRHDTVYWYQQGPGQDPQFLISFYEKMQSDKGSIPDRFSAQQFSDYHSELNMSSLELGDSALYFCASSIPGTSGGAFEQFFGPGTRLTVL.

This clonotype was detected ten times or more. CDR3 sequence (DNA): TGTGCCAGCAGCCAATCGCGGGACCGCTCTTTTCGCTACACCTTC. Its translation is CASSQSRDRSFRYTF. This chain uses TRBV16 with TRBJ1-2; tentative D call: TRBD1 (5 bases). V lost 0 bases to trimming and J lost 9 bases, with 17 bases between them. The CDR3 is made up of 15 amino acids. Germline values: CDR1 KGHSY, CDR2 FQNENV.

This clonotype has at least ten counts. The chain recombines TRBV6-5 with TRBJ2-1; TRBD2 aligns across 11 bases. V was pared by 6 bases and J by 7 bases, with 8 bases of the junction left unmatched. CDR1 is MNHEY, CDR2 SVGAGI, per germline. This CDR3 is built from 15 residues. The CDR3 protein is CASSPGLAVDNEQFF. The CDR3 nucleotides read TGTGCCAGCAGCCCGGGACTAGCGGTGGATAATGAGCAGTTCTTC.

This clonotype has ten or more counts. The gene calls are TRBV11-3 and TRBJ2-2; D may be TRBD1 or TRBD2 (5 bases each). The CDR3 runs to 15 residues. V gave up 5 bases and J gave up 5 bases, with 15 bases separating them. Germline V lookup: CDR1 SGHNT, CDR2 YENEEA. In nucleotides, the CDR3 is TGTGCCAGCAGCAGTAACCGGGGCAAAACCGGGGAGCTGTTTTTT. It encodes CASSSNRGKTGELFF.

This clonotype was recorded many times. The chain is built from TRBV11-3 and TRBJ2-1; 7 nucleotides align to TRBD2. The V gene's germline CDR1 is SGHNT and CDR2 YENEEA. V was pared by 2 bases and J by 5 bases, with 3 bases of the junction left unmatched. There are 14 residues in the CDR3. Here the CDR3 DNA reads TGTGCCAGCAGCTTACGGGAGGATCACAATGAGCAGTTCTTC. Its protein is CASSLREDHNEQFF.

At least ten counts were recorded for this clonotype. The chain links TRBV7-2 to TRBJ2-3; 12 nucleotides agree with TRBD2. Germline loops: CDR1 SGHTA, CDR2 FQGNSA. This CDR3 comprises 15 residues. Trimming at V came to 6 bases and at J to 0 bases, leaving 1 base not matched to a gene. The CDR3 loop reads CASRGLAGSTDTQYF. CDR3 DNA: TGTGCCAGCAGGGGACTAGCGGGTAGCACAGATACGCAGTATTTT.

By sample fraction, this clonotype is medium-sized (0.01 to 0.1%). This chain links TRBV2 with TRBJ2-7; D unresolved. Germline CDR1 is SNHLY and CDR2 is FYNNEI. The V and J ends lost 5 bases and 0 bases respectively, with 11 bases between them. The CDR3 has 14 residues. CDR3: CASSWVASSYEQYF. The CDR3 DNA sequence: TGTGCCAGCAGTTGGGTCGCCAGCTCCTACGAGCAGTACTTC.

For this clonotype: This may come from a read error, since a much larger clone is one base off. This sequence joins TRBV20-1 and TRBJ1-2; D remains ambiguous. There are 15 residues in the CDR3. Germline V CDR1 and CDR2: DFQATT, SNEGSKA (reference sequence). CDR3 bases: TGCAGTGCTAGAGCGGCAGGCACCTCTAACTATGGCTACTCCTTC. The encoded protein is CSARAAGTSNYGYSF.

This clonotype was seen at least ten times. The CDR3 here is CAISELAADTQYF. CDR3 nucleotides: TGTGCCATCAGTGAGCTAGCGGCAGATACGCAGTATTTT. V usage is TRBV10-3 and J usage is TRBJ2-3, with TRBD2 matching 7 bases. CDR3 length equals 13 residues. The V gene end was trimmed by 2 bases and the J gene end by 4 bases; junction bases not matched to a gene: 0. Germline V gene lookup returns CDR1 ENHRY and CDR2 SYGVKD.

This clonotype was counted many times. This rearrangement joins TRBV9 to TRBJ2-1; D not resolved. The germline gives CDR1 SGDLS, CDR2 YYNGEE. V lost 1 base and J 0 bases, leaving 8 bases between the germline ends. The CDR3 consists of 15 residues. CDR3 loop: CASSVLASSYNEQFF. CDR3 bases: TGTGCCAGCAGCGTACTTGCGAGCTCCTACAATGAGCAGTTCTTC.